This T cell receptor beta chain emerged from a study of control samples from healthy donors and cancer patients. Sequencing was performed with immunoSEQ multiplex PCR; in TCRdb, only in-frame clones are kept and a portion is missing. The sample carries under 200,000 clones, 88% recorded once. The V and J ends lost 5 bases and 4 bases, in that order; junction bases with no gene match: 16. The CDR3 extends over 17 amino acids. CDR1 and CDR2 from the germline V gene are LNHDA and SQIVND (reference sequence). Sample: blood. This chain connects TRBV19 to TRBJ1-2; 7 bases are a match to TRBD1. The source of this sequence is a woman aged 30 to 39 in good health. In DNA form, the CDR3 reads TGTGCCAGTAGTTCCCGGGACAGCTTGCCGAACACCTATGGCTACACCTTC. It encodes CASSSRDSLPNTYGYTF.